This T cell receptor beta chain was recovered during a study of T cell responses to AZD1222 COVID-19 vaccine. Regarding the study as a whole: Vaccine-related CD4 TCRs covered spike, predominating at 160-218 and 743-854. Seropositive status at baseline applied to only 6 or 7 AZD1222 recipients. Receipt of two AZD1222 doses was followed by a rise in Spike-specific TCR breadth and depth.

Trimming removed 3 bases from V and 7 bases from J; junction bases left unmatched: 5. This CDR3 is 14 amino acids long. The germline gives CDR1 SGHAT, CDR2 FQNNGV. About this clone: Its antigen is not identified.

Repertoires were generated with immunoSEQ multiplex PCR, while TCRdb's copy carries only in-frame clones and drops some. The sample has approximately 83,000 clones; about 89% are singletons. The input for sequencing was peripheral blood, taken on day 0 of MenACWY control vaccination. The receptor comes from an adult in good health. This rearrangement joins TRBV11-2 to TRBJ2-7, with 11 bases aligning to TRBD2. As DNA, the CDR3 is TGTGCCAGCAGCTTCGGGACTAGCGGACGGGAGCAGTACTTC. Translating gives CASSFGTSGREQYF.